This is a list of T cell receptor beta chains from one sample in a study of technical replicates of blood from a handful of donors. Assay used: immunoSEQ multiplex PCR; TCRdb lists only in-frame clones, some missing. The profile shows approximately 82,000 clones, about 89% of them singletons. Sequences were obtained from T cells isolated from PBMCs. These receptors all come from a human donor in good health. Both conserved end residues are part of each CDR3. A D gene is named only where the DNA matches it firmly. Some rows have no size entry. The others give once, few or many, or a class for an expanded clone.

cdr3_nt: TGTGCCAGCAGCCTTCGGGGGGCTAGCGGGGAGGTCGAGCAGTTCTTC
cdr3_aa: CASSLRGASGEVEQFF
v_call: TRBV21-1
clone_size: -
j_call: TRBJ2-1
d_call: -

cdr3_nt: TGTGCCAGCAGCTTAGCGGGAGGTTATGAGCAGTTCTTC
cdr3_aa: CASSLAGGYEQFF
v_call: TRBV7-9
clone_size: -
j_call: TRBJ2-1
d_call: -

cdr3_nt: TGCGCCAGCAAACGGGCAGGGGAATGGGGTGAAAAACTGTTTTTT
cdr3_aa: CASKRAGEWGEKLFF
v_call: TRBV5-1
clone_size: -
j_call: TRBJ1-4
d_call: -

cdr3_nt: TGCGCCAGCCAGGCCGGGACTAGCGGATCCTACGAGCAGTACTTC
cdr3_aa: CASQAGTSGSYEQYF
v_call: TRBV10-2
clone_size: once
j_call: TRBJ2-7
d_call: TRBD2

cdr3_nt: TGTGCCAGCGGCCGGGACTACAATGAGCAGTTCTTC
cdr3_aa: CASGRDYNEQFF
v_call: TRBV6-1
clone_size: once
j_call: TRBJ2-1
d_call: -

cdr3_nt: TGCGCCAGCAGCAGGACAGGGATGGAGACCCAGTACTTC
cdr3_aa: CASSRTGMETQYF
v_call: TRBV5-1
clone_size: -
j_call: TRBJ2-5
d_call: TRBD1

cdr3_nt: TGTGCCAGCAGCGTAGATTCGGGAAGTCAGCCCCAGCATTTT
cdr3_aa: CASSVDSGSQPQHF
v_call: TRBV9
clone_size: -
j_call: TRBJ1-5
d_call: -

cdr3_nt: TGTGCCAGCAGCGCAACGCCTTACCGGGACAGGGATGAAAAACTGTTTTTT
cdr3_aa: CASSATPYRDRDEKLFF
v_call: TRBV13
clone_size: many
j_call: TRBJ1-4
d_call: TRBD1

cdr3_nt: TGTGCCAGCAGTCTACGGGACAGGAGAAGGGAGCTGTTTTTT
cdr3_aa: CASSLRDRRRELFF
v_call: TRBV28
clone_size: once
j_call: TRBJ2-2
d_call: TRBD1

cdr3_nt: TGTGCCAGCACCGTTGCCCCCAAGAGTGGTGAGCAGTTCTTC
cdr3_aa: CASTVAPKSGEQFF
v_call: TRBV7-9
clone_size: -
j_call: TRBJ2-1
d_call: -

cdr3_nt: TGCGCCAGCAGCACAGGAGCAGACACAGATACGCAGTATTTT
cdr3_aa: CASSTGADTDTQYF
v_call: TRBV10-2
clone_size: -
j_call: TRBJ2-3
d_call: -

cdr3_nt: TGTGCCAGCAGTTACTCGTATAGCGGGAGTTTGGAGACCCAGTACTTC
cdr3_aa: CASSYSYSGSLETQYF
v_call: TRBV6-5
clone_size: -
j_call: TRBJ2-5
d_call: TRBD2

cdr3_nt: TGTGCCAGCAGCCAAGAAGAGGGCTATGGCTACACCTTC
cdr3_aa: CASSQEEGYGYTF
v_call: TRBV14
clone_size: -
j_call: TRBJ1-2
d_call: -

cdr3_nt: TGTGCCAGCTCACCTATGACAGGGGGCCAAAACACTGAAGCTTTCTTT
cdr3_aa: CASSPMTGGQNTEAFF
v_call: TRBV18
clone_size: -
j_call: TRBJ1-1
d_call: TRBD1

cdr3_nt: TGTGCCAGCAGTGCGACTCCGGGACTAGCGGCCTACAATGAGCAGTTCTTC
cdr3_aa: CASSATPGLAAYNEQFF
v_call: TRBV27
clone_size: -
j_call: TRBJ2-1
d_call: TRBD2

cdr3_nt: TGTGCCAGCAGCCCCGATTTCCCCGGGGGAGAGACCCAGTACTTC
cdr3_aa: CASSPDFPGGETQYF
v_call: TRBV28
clone_size: -
j_call: TRBJ2-5
d_call: -

cdr3_nt: TGTGCCAGCAGTTTAGTTTCCGCGGGAGGGCACAATGAGCAGTTCTTC
cdr3_aa: CASSLVSAGGHNEQFF
v_call: TRBV27
clone_size: few
j_call: TRBJ2-1
d_call: TRBD2

cdr3_nt: TGTGCCAGCAGCTCTGCAGCAGGGCGATACAATGAGCAGTTCTTC
cdr3_aa: CASSSAAGRYNEQFF
v_call: TRBV7-9
clone_size: -
j_call: TRBJ2-1
d_call: -

cdr3_nt: TGTGCCAGTAGCACGACAGGGCGAGGCTACACCTTC
cdr3_aa: CASSTTGRGYTF
v_call: TRBV19
clone_size: -
j_call: TRBJ1-2
d_call: TRBD1

cdr3_nt: TGTGCCAGCAGCCCTTCGGAAGGTAGCGAGTACTTC
cdr3_aa: CASSPSEGSEYF
v_call: TRBV2
clone_size: -
j_call: TRBJ2-7
d_call: -

cdr3_nt: TGCGCCAGCAGTGATTACGCGGGGGCCCCGTACGTACCCAAAATCTACAATGAGCAGTTCTTC
cdr3_aa: CASSDYAGAPYVPKIYNEQFF
v_call: TRBV10-2
clone_size: -
j_call: TRBJ2-1
d_call: -

cdr3_nt: TGTGCCTGGAGTGTTCCAGGAGGAGAGACCCAGTACTTC
cdr3_aa: CAWSVPGGETQYF
v_call: TRBV30
clone_size: -
j_call: TRBJ2-5
d_call: -

cdr3_nt: TGTGCCAGCAGCTTAGGCGGAGCCCGCCCTAGCACAGATACGCAGTATTTT
cdr3_aa: CASSLGGARPSTDTQYF
v_call: TRBV7-9
clone_size: -
j_call: TRBJ2-3
d_call: -

cdr3_nt: TGTGCCAGCACCACGATCGGGACCTATAATTCACCCCTCCACTTT
cdr3_aa: CASTTIGTYNSPLHF
v_call: TRBV6-5
clone_size: -
j_call: TRBJ1-6
d_call: -

cdr3_nt: TGTGCCAGCAGCCTTAGCGGGATAGGGTCGTTCTTC
cdr3_aa: CASSLSGIGSFF
v_call: TRBV7-4
clone_size: -
j_call: TRBJ2-1
d_call: TRBD2

cdr3_nt: TGTGCCAGCACCCCGACGGGGACTTTCAATGGCTACACCTTC
cdr3_aa: CASTPTGTFNGYTF
v_call: TRBV6-1
clone_size: -
j_call: TRBJ1-2
d_call: -

cdr3_nt: TGTGCCAGCCCTTCTCCGGGACAGGGAAGCACTGAAGCTTTCTTT
cdr3_aa: CASPSPGQGSTEAFF
v_call: TRBV2
clone_size: -
j_call: TRBJ1-1
d_call: TRBD1

cdr3_nt: TGTGCCAGCAATGGGCCCTACGAGCAGTACTTC
cdr3_aa: CASNGPYEQYF
v_call: TRBV28
clone_size: -
j_call: TRBJ2-7
d_call: -

cdr3_nt: TGCGCCAGCAGCTTGGCGGGGTTCACTAATGAAAAACTGTTTTTT
cdr3_aa: CASSLAGFTNEKLFF
v_call: TRBV5-1
clone_size: -
j_call: TRBJ1-4
d_call: -

cdr3_nt: TGTGCCAGCACTCTTATATGGGGCCAGCCCCAGCATTTT
cdr3_aa: CASTLIWGQPQHF
v_call: TRBV28
clone_size: few
j_call: TRBJ1-5
d_call: -

cdr3_nt: TGTGCCAGCTCACCGGGTCAGGGGCGATCCTACGAGCAGTACTTC
cdr3_aa: CASSPGQGRSYEQYF
v_call: TRBV18
clone_size: -
j_call: TRBJ2-7
d_call: -

cdr3_nt: TGTGCCAGCAGCTTGGTCCTGTGGGGACAAGAAAACACTGAAGCTTTCTTT
cdr3_aa: CASSLVLWGQENTEAFF
v_call: TRBV5-6
clone_size: -
j_call: TRBJ1-1
d_call: -

cdr3_nt: TGTGCCAGCAGCGACAATTCGAGGGGAGGGATCACTGAAGCTTTCTTT
cdr3_aa: CASSDNSRGGITEAFF
v_call: TRBV9
clone_size: -
j_call: TRBJ1-1
d_call: -

cdr3_nt: TGTGCCAGCAGCTTCATTGGGGAGGCTGGAAACACCATATATTTT
cdr3_aa: CASSFIGEAGNTIYF
v_call: TRBV11-2
clone_size: -
j_call: TRBJ1-3
d_call: -

cdr3_nt: TGTGCCAGCAGGGTAAGGTTAGGGGGCTACAATGAGCAGTTCTTC
cdr3_aa: CASRVRLGGYNEQFF
v_call: TRBV2
clone_size: -
j_call: TRBJ2-1
d_call: -

cdr3_nt: TGCAGTGCGCGGATAGGCGGGGAGCTGTTTTTT
cdr3_aa: CSARIGGELFF
v_call: TRBV20-1
clone_size: -
j_call: TRBJ2-2
d_call: -

cdr3_nt: TGTGCCAGCAGCGACATTACTCCCGGTACGCAGTATTTT
cdr3_aa: CASSDITPGTQYF
v_call: TRBV2
clone_size: -
j_call: TRBJ2-3
d_call: -

cdr3_nt: TGCGCCAGCAGCCCCTCGGACAGTCTTCTTTATGGCTACACCTTC
cdr3_aa: CASSPSDSLLYGYTF
v_call: TRBV4-1
clone_size: -
j_call: TRBJ1-2
d_call: -

cdr3_nt: TGTGCCAGCAGCTTAGAGTTCCCGGGGCAGGGGATCACCTTC
cdr3_aa: CASSLEFPGQGITF
v_call: TRBV11-2
clone_size: -
j_call: TRBJ1-2
d_call: -

cdr3_nt: TGTGCCAGCAGTGGAGCGGCCAGGGACACTGAAGCTTTCTTT
cdr3_aa: CASSGAARDTEAFF
v_call: TRBV2
clone_size: -
j_call: TRBJ1-1
d_call: -

cdr3_nt: TGTGCCAGCAGTTGGTACTTAGGGGGGGAGGGAAGGGCCCCGAGGTTCTTC
cdr3_aa: CASSWYLGGEGRAPRFF
v_call: TRBV27
clone_size: -
j_call: TRBJ2-1
d_call: -

cdr3_nt: TGTGCCAGCAGCGTAGTCCTAGCGGGAGCAGATACGCAGTATTTT
cdr3_aa: CASSVVLAGADTQYF
v_call: TRBV9
clone_size: -
j_call: TRBJ2-3
d_call: TRBD2

cdr3_nt: TGCGCCAGCAGCCCCCTTGGGACTTTTCGAAAAGCTTTCTTT
cdr3_aa: CASSPLGTFRKAFF
v_call: TRBV5-1
clone_size: few
j_call: TRBJ1-1
d_call: -

cdr3_nt: TGTGCCAGCAGCGGACAGGGCCGGAACACTGAAGCTTTCTTT
cdr3_aa: CASSGQGRNTEAFF
v_call: TRBV5-4
clone_size: few
j_call: TRBJ1-1
d_call: TRBD1

cdr3_nt: TGTGCCAGCAGTTCCCCGACAGGGGGCAACACTGAAGCTTTCTTT
cdr3_aa: CASSSPTGGNTEAFF
v_call: TRBV28
clone_size: -
j_call: TRBJ1-1
d_call: TRBD1

cdr3_nt: TGTGCCAGCAGTGAAGGGCTACTACAGGGTGGCTACACCTTC
cdr3_aa: CASSEGLLQGGYTF
v_call: TRBV2
clone_size: once
j_call: TRBJ1-2
d_call: -

cdr3_nt: TGTGCCAGCAGCGTACTAGCGGGGGGCACAGATACGCAGTATTTT
cdr3_aa: CASSVLAGGTDTQYF
v_call: TRBV9
clone_size: -
j_call: TRBJ2-3
d_call: TRBD2

cdr3_nt: TGTGCCAGCAATTCTCCCGGAGGGACAGTCGAAGAGACCCAGTACTTC
cdr3_aa: CASNSPGGTVEETQYF
v_call: TRBV28
clone_size: once
j_call: TRBJ2-5
d_call: -

cdr3_nt: TGTGCCAGCGGGACAGGGAATTACTACTTCTACGAGCAGTACTTC
cdr3_aa: CASGTGNYYFYEQYF
v_call: TRBV6-6
clone_size: -
j_call: TRBJ2-7
d_call: TRBD1

cdr3_nt: TGCGCCAGCAGCACCTACCCGGGCAGGGACAATCAGCCCCAGCATTTT
cdr3_aa: CASSTYPGRDNQPQHF
v_call: TRBV5-1
clone_size: -
j_call: TRBJ1-5
d_call: -

cdr3_nt: TGTGCCAGCAGCAGCGCGACAGGGGCCAATTCACCCCTCCACTTT
cdr3_aa: CASSSATGANSPLHF
v_call: TRBV6-1
clone_size: -
j_call: TRBJ1-6
d_call: TRBD1

cdr3_nt: TGTGCCAGCAGTTTAGGGACTAGCGGGCACAATGAGCAGTTCTTC
cdr3_aa: CASSLGTSGHNEQFF
v_call: TRBV27
clone_size: -
j_call: TRBJ2-1
d_call: TRBD2

cdr3_nt: TGTGCCAGCAGCCAATATCCAGGGGGATTTGGAAACACCATATATTTT
cdr3_aa: CASSQYPGGFGNTIYF
v_call: TRBV14
clone_size: -
j_call: TRBJ1-3
d_call: TRBD1